The 4 T cell receptor beta chains below come from one sample, sequenced in a study of CD8+ T cells in alopecia areata. After isolation, RNA underwent reverse transcription to generate cDNA as the sequencing template. Repertoires were generated with immunoSEQ multiplex PCR, while TCRdb's copy carries only in-frame clones and drops some. Among 150,000 to 190,000 clones, approximately 53% were seen once, and the ten largest hold approximately 19%. Material: CD8+ T cells sorted from blood, obtained at week 0. These receptors came from a human donor with alopecia areata.

This clone was observed a few times. This rearrangement joins TRBV25-1 to TRBJ2-7, with D tentatively TRBD2 (5 bases). The length of the CDR3 is 11 residues. Per the germline V gene, CDR1 is MGHDK and CDR2 is SYGVNS. V gave up 10 bases and J gave up 2 bases, with 9 bases separating them. Here the CDR3 reads CATREAYEQYF. The CDR3 DNA follows: TGTGCCACCCGGGAAGCCTACGAGCAGTACTTC.

This clone was recorded a few times. The chain is built from TRBV6-5 and TRBJ2-1; 13 positions match TRBD2. CDR1 is MNHEY and CDR2 is SVGAGI in the germline V gene. The CDR3 is made up of 15 amino acids. J was trimmed by 5 bases and V by 6 bases; bases with no gene match: 4. In DNA, the CDR3 is TGTGCCAGCAGCCCCGGGACTAGCGGGGACAATGAGCAGTTCTTC. This encodes CASSPGTSGDNEQFF.

CDR3 amino acids: CASSQYRGGQPQHF. The CDR3 nucleotides are TGTGCCAGCAGCCAATACCGGGGCGGGCAGCCCCAGCATTTT. The genes are TRBV11-2 and TRBJ1-5; D is perhaps TRBD1 (5 bases). Germline values: CDR1 SGHAT, CDR2 FQNNGV. V was pared by 5 bases and J by 7 bases, with 15 bases between. CDR3 length: 14 residues.

The V and J genes are TRBV14 and TRBJ1-2; D gene unclear. The CDR3 contains 15 residues. Deletions cut 1 base from V and 0 bases from J, with 9 bases between. The V gene's germline CDR1 is SGHDN and CDR2 FVKESK. CDR3 sequence: CASSQGHTTNYGYTF. CDR3 bases: TGTGCCAGCAGCCAAGGACATACTACTAACTATGGCTACACCTTC.